These T cell receptor beta chains were read from a single sample in a study of blood T cell repertoires in COVID-19. Using immunoSEQ multiplex PCR, the repertoire was profiled, and TCRdb retains in-frame clones only, with some absent. The sample gives about 50,000 clones, around 80% of which show up once; over 15% is in the top ten. Source material: peripheral blood. The receptors come from a man aged 35-49 years with acute or convalescent COVID-19. Each CDR3 is given with its conserved first and last residue. D genes are given only for firm matches. Some rows have no size entry. The others give once, few or many, or a class for an expanded clone.

j_call: TRBJ2-1
v_call: TRBV2
clone_size: -
d_call: -
cdr3_aa: CASRRDNNEQFF
cdr3_nt: TGTGCCAGCAGGAGAGACAACAATGAGCAGTTCTTC

j_call: TRBJ2-3
v_call: TRBV5-4
clone_size: -
d_call: -
cdr3_aa: CASSPEMDTQYF
cdr3_nt: TGTGCCAGCAGCCCCGAGATGGATACGCAGTATTTT

j_call: TRBJ2-2
v_call: TRBV5-4
clone_size: once
d_call: TRBD1
cdr3_aa: CASSPKQGGYTGELFF
cdr3_nt: TGTGCCAGCAGCCCGAAACAGGGGGGCTACACCGGGGAGCTGTTTTTT

j_call: TRBJ1-4
v_call: TRBV5-1
clone_size: -
d_call: TRBD1
cdr3_aa: CASSLPPSGGKLFF
cdr3_nt: TGCGCCAGCAGCTTGCCCCCTTCAGGGGGAAAACTGTTTTTT

j_call: TRBJ2-1
v_call: TRBV7-2
clone_size: once
d_call: TRBD1
cdr3_aa: CASSPNRGEQFF
cdr3_nt: TGTGCCAGCAGCCCTAACAGGGGTGAGCAGTTCTTC

j_call: TRBJ2-5
v_call: TRBV5-1
clone_size: -
d_call: TRBD2
cdr3_aa: CARMGGRLETQYF
cdr3_nt: TGCGCCAGGATGGGAGGGAGATTGGAGACCCAGTACTTC

j_call: TRBJ1-5
v_call: TRBV3-1/TRBV3-2
clone_size: -
d_call: TRBD1
cdr3_aa: CASSLTGGGQPQHF
cdr3_nt: TGTGCCAGCAGCCTGACAGGGGGCGGGCAGCCCCAGCATTTT

j_call: TRBJ2-1
v_call: TRBV18
clone_size: -
d_call: TRBD2
cdr3_aa: CASSPRGLAGFNEQFF
cdr3_nt: TGTGCCAGCTCACCACGGGGACTAGCGGGTTTCAATGAGCAGTTCTTC

j_call: TRBJ1-2
v_call: TRBV7-9
clone_size: once
d_call: -
cdr3_aa: CASSPPVDGYTF
cdr3_nt: TGTGCCAGCAGCCCCCCAGTCGATGGCTACACCTTC

j_call: TRBJ2-4
v_call: TRBV6-6
clone_size: -
d_call: -
cdr3_aa: CASATPAKNIQYF
cdr3_nt: TGTGCCAGCGCCACTCCGGCCAAAAACATTCAGTACTTC

j_call: TRBJ1-2
v_call: TRBV27
clone_size: few
d_call: TRBD1
cdr3_aa: CATGTGAGYTF
cdr3_nt: TGTGCCACCGGGACAGGGGCCGGCTACACCTTC

j_call: TRBJ1-5
v_call: TRBV24-1
clone_size: -
d_call: TRBD1
cdr3_aa: CATSDVKTGAHNQPQHF
cdr3_nt: TGTGCCACCAGTGACGTAAAGACAGGGGCCCATAATCAGCCCCAGCATTTT

j_call: TRBJ1-3
v_call: TRBV6-5
clone_size: -
d_call: -
cdr3_aa: CASSYRSSGNTIYF
cdr3_nt: TGTGCCAGCAGTTACCGGAGCTCTGGAAACACCATATATTTT

j_call: TRBJ2-7
v_call: TRBV4-2
clone_size: -
d_call: -
cdr3_aa: CASSQGSDSAYEQYF
cdr3_nt: TGTGCCAGCAGCCAAGGGAGCGACTCAGCCTACGAGCAGTACTTC

j_call: TRBJ2-5
v_call: TRBV5-1
clone_size: -
d_call: -
cdr3_aa: CASSFGRDPGRETQYF
cdr3_nt: TGCGCCAGCAGCTTTGGCCGGGACCCCGGGAGAGAGACCCAGTACTTC

j_call: TRBJ1-5
v_call: TRBV5-1
clone_size: -
d_call: -
cdr3_aa: CASSTTLGAQPQHF
cdr3_nt: TGCGCCAGCAGCACTACCTTAGGGGCTCAGCCCCAGCATTTT

j_call: TRBJ2-1
v_call: TRBV5-1
clone_size: -
d_call: TRBD2
cdr3_aa: CASTVAGVGAEQFF
cdr3_nt: TGCGCCAGCACCGTAGCGGGGGTGGGGGCTGAGCAGTTCTTC

j_call: TRBJ2-1
v_call: TRBV28
clone_size: -
d_call: -
cdr3_aa: CASITAGRAYNEQFF
cdr3_nt: TGTGCCAGCATTACGGCGGGAAGAGCCTACAATGAGCAGTTCTTC

j_call: TRBJ2-5
v_call: TRBV3-1/TRBV3-2
clone_size: -
d_call: TRBD2
cdr3_aa: CASSPGRTSGWGTQYF
cdr3_nt: TGTGCCAGCAGCCCCGGTAGGACTAGCGGTTGGGGGACCCAGTACTTC

j_call: TRBJ1-5
v_call: TRBV6-5
clone_size: -
d_call: -
cdr3_aa: CASRTHKYSNQPQHF
cdr3_nt: TGTGCCAGCAGAACCCACAAATATAGCAATCAGCCCCAGCATTTT

j_call: TRBJ1-6
v_call: TRBV18
clone_size: -
d_call: -
cdr3_aa: CASSGPGKSSYNSPLHF
cdr3_nt: TGTGCCAGCTCAGGTCCAGGGAAGAGCTCCTATAATTCACCCCTCCACTTT

j_call: TRBJ2-2
v_call: TRBV7-6
clone_size: -
d_call: -
cdr3_aa: CASSSPNTGELFF
cdr3_nt: TGTGCCAGCAGCAGCCCAAACACCGGGGAGCTGTTTTTT

j_call: TRBJ2-5
v_call: TRBV2
clone_size: -
d_call: TRBD2
cdr3_aa: CASSFDSGSRETQYF
cdr3_nt: TGTGCCAGCAGCTTTGATAGCGGGAGTAGAGAGACCCAGTACTTC

j_call: TRBJ1-2
v_call: TRBV27
clone_size: -
d_call: -
cdr3_aa: CASSVRQGIGGYTF
cdr3_nt: TGTGCCAGCAGTGTGAGGCAGGGGATTGGGGGCTACACCTTC

j_call: TRBJ2-1
v_call: TRBV12-3/TRBV12-4
clone_size: -
d_call: -
cdr3_aa: CASSLAVGDEQFF
cdr3_nt: TGTGCCAGCAGTCTGGCGGTCGGAGATGAGCAGTTCTTC

j_call: TRBJ1-2
v_call: TRBV7-9
clone_size: few
d_call: -
cdr3_aa: CASSLEEVSGYTF
cdr3_nt: TGTGCCAGCAGCTTAGAGGAGGTATCTGGCTACACCTTC

j_call: TRBJ2-3
v_call: TRBV3-1/TRBV3-2
clone_size: -
d_call: -
cdr3_aa: CASSLIQGTDTQYF
cdr3_nt: TGTGCCAGCAGCCTCATACAGGGCACAGATACGCAGTATTTT

j_call: TRBJ1-2
v_call: TRBV3-1/TRBV3-2
clone_size: -
d_call: TRBD1
cdr3_aa: CASSLRDRRNYGYTF
cdr3_nt: TGTGCCAGCAGCCTTCGGGACAGGAGAAACTATGGCTACACCTTC

j_call: TRBJ1-1
v_call: TRBV5-1
clone_size: -
d_call: TRBD1
cdr3_aa: CASSLTGTGSSNTEAFF
cdr3_nt: TGCGCCAGCAGCTTAACCGGGACAGGTTCATCGAACACTGAAGCTTTCTTT

j_call: TRBJ2-3
v_call: TRBV7-9
clone_size: -
d_call: TRBD2
cdr3_aa: CASSRTSGSTDTQYF
cdr3_nt: TGTGCCAGCAGCCGGACTAGCGGAAGCACAGATACGCAGTATTTT

j_call: TRBJ2-7
v_call: TRBV3-1/TRBV3-2
clone_size: -
d_call: TRBD1
cdr3_aa: CASSPGTGGYEQYF
cdr3_nt: TGTGCCAGCAGCCCCGGGACAGGGGGGTACGAGCAGTACTTC

j_call: TRBJ2-2
v_call: TRBV10-1
clone_size: few
d_call: TRBD2
cdr3_aa: CASSDTSGPTGELFF
cdr3_nt: TGCGCCAGCAGTGACACTAGCGGCCCCACCGGGGAGCTGTTTTTT

j_call: TRBJ1-1
v_call: TRBV19
clone_size: -
d_call: TRBD1
cdr3_aa: CASRDPGQEAFF
cdr3_nt: TGTGCCAGTAGGGACCCGGGACAGGAAGCTTTCTTT

j_call: TRBJ2-2
v_call: TRBV3-1/TRBV3-2
clone_size: many
d_call: TRBD1
cdr3_aa: CASSGDRVVPGELFF
cdr3_nt: TGTGCCAGCAGCGGGGACAGGGTTGTTCCCGGGGAGCTGTTTTTT

j_call: TRBJ1-1
v_call: TRBV7-9
clone_size: -
d_call: -
cdr3_aa: CASSLEAKGPGTAEAFF
cdr3_nt: TGTGCCAGCAGCTTAGAAGCAAAGGGGCCGGGCACGGCTGAAGCTTTCTTT

j_call: TRBJ1-4
v_call: TRBV18
clone_size: -
d_call: TRBD1
cdr3_aa: CASSPEDRDEKLFF
cdr3_nt: TGTGCCAGCTCACCAGAAGACAGGGATGAAAAACTGTTTTTT

j_call: TRBJ2-3
v_call: TRBV3-1/TRBV3-2
clone_size: once
d_call: TRBD2
cdr3_aa: CASSQAASGGLTQYF
cdr3_nt: TGTGCCAGCAGCCAAGCGGCTAGCGGGGGGCTTACGCAGTATTTT

j_call: TRBJ2-2
v_call: TRBV6-5
clone_size: -
d_call: TRBD1
cdr3_aa: CASGTGGSKTGELFF
cdr3_nt: TGTGCCAGCGGGACAGGGGGTTCGAAGACCGGGGAGCTGTTTTTT

j_call: TRBJ2-7
v_call: TRBV7-9
clone_size: -
d_call: -
cdr3_aa: CASTNRFLAEQYF
cdr3_nt: TGTGCCAGCACGAACAGGTTTCTGGCCGAGCAGTACTTC

j_call: TRBJ2-5
v_call: TRBV10-3
clone_size: -
d_call: TRBD2
cdr3_aa: CAISESMASGGLSETQYF
cdr3_nt: TGTGCCATCAGTGAGTCGATGGCTAGCGGGGGGTTGAGTGAGACCCAGTACTTC

j_call: TRBJ1-1
v_call: TRBV4-2
clone_size: -
d_call: -
cdr3_aa: CASSQDGVEGRVAFF
cdr3_nt: TGTGCCAGCAGCCAAGACGGTGTCGAGGGGAGGGTAGCTTTCTTT

j_call: TRBJ2-2
v_call: TRBV18
clone_size: -
d_call: TRBD1
cdr3_aa: CASSGGQITGELFF
cdr3_nt: TGTGCCAGCTCTGGGGGACAGATCACCGGGGAGCTGTTTTTT